This T cell receptor beta chain was found in a study of T cell responses to AZD1222 COVID-19 vaccine. Study outcomes and limitations: Spike was spanned by vaccine-associated CD4 TCRs, with dominance at 160-218 and 743-854.

From germline, CDR1 is MNHEY and CDR2 SVGAGI. The junction had 3 bases not matched to a gene; V was cut back by 10 bases and J by 0 bases. The CDR3 is 13 amino acids. Using immunoSEQ multiplex PCR, the repertoire was profiled, and TCRdb retains in-frame clones only, with some absent. The sample has some 98,000 clones; around 85% are singletons. A word on this clone: What it recognizes is unknown.

The V gene is TRBV6-5, the J gene TRBJ1-1; 9 bases fit TRBD1. The input for sequencing was peripheral blood, taken 28 days after the second AZD1222 dose. The clonotype was recovered from an adult who received the AZD1222 COVID-19 vaccine. CDR3 sequence reads: CATRTGVNTEAFF. The CDR3 DNA reads TGTGCCACCCGGACAGGGGTGAACACTGAAGCTTTCTTT.